This TCR beta chain was documented in a study of control samples from healthy donors and cancer patients. Germline V gives CDR1 MDHEN, CDR2 SYDVKM. The CDR3 contains 16 residues. V shed 6 bases and J shed 8 bases, with 22 bases lying between them. Using immunoSEQ multiplex PCR, the repertoire was profiled, and TCRdb retains in-frame clones only, with some absent. The table lists approximately 60,000 clones, approximately 85% of them singletons. The sequencing sample was made of blood. V usage is TRBV28 and J usage is TRBJ1-4, with TRBD1 as a possible D gene (5 bases). The receptor comes from a man aged 35-49 years in good health. The CDR3 loop reads CASRTPRAGMREKLFF. DNA for the CDR3: TGTGCCAGCAGAACTCCTCGGGCAGGGATGAGGGAAAAACTGTTTTTT.